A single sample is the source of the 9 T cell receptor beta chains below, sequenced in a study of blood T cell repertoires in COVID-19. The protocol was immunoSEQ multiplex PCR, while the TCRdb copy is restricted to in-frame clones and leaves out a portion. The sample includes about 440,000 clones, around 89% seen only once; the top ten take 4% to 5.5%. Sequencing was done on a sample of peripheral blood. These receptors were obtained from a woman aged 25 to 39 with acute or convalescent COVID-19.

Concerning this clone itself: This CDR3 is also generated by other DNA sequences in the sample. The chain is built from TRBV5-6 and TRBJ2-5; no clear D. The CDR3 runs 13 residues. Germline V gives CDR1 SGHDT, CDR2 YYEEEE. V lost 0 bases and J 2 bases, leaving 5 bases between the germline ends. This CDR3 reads CASSLGQQETQYF. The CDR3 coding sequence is TGTGCCAGCAGCTTGGGGCAGCAAGAGACCCAGTACTTC.

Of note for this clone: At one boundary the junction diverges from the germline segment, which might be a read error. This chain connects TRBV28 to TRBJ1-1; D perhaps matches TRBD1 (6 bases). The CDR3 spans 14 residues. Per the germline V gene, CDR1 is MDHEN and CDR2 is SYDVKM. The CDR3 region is CASSLGGENTEAFF. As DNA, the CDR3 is TGTGCCAGTAGTTTAGGGGGGGAGAACACTGAAGCTTTCTTT.

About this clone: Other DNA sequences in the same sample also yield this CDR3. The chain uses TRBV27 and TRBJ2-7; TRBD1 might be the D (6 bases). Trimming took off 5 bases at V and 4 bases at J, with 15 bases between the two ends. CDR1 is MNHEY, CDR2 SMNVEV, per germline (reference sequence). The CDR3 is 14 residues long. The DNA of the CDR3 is TGTGCCAGCAGTAGAACAGGGACCCCTTACGAGCAGTACTTC. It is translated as CASSRTGTPYEQYF.

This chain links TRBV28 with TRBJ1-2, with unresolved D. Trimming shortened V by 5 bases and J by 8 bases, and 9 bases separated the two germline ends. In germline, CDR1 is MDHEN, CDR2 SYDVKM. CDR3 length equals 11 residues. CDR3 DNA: TGTGCCAGCAGTATCAAACGGGGCTACACCTTC. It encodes CASSIKRGYTF.

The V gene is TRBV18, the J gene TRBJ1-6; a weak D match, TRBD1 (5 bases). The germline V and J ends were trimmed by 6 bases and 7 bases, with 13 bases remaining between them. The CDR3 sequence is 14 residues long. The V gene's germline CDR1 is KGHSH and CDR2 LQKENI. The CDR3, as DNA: TGTGCCAGCTCGGGGGACGGAGGGAATTCACCCCTCCACTTT. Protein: CASSGDGGNSPLHF. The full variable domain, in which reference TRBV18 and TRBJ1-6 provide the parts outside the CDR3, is NAGVMQNPRHLVRRRGQEARLRCSPMKGHSHVYWYRQLPEEGLKFMVYLQKENIIDESGMPKERFSAEFPKEGPSILRIQQVVRGDSAAYFCASSGDGGNSPLHFGNGTRLTVT.

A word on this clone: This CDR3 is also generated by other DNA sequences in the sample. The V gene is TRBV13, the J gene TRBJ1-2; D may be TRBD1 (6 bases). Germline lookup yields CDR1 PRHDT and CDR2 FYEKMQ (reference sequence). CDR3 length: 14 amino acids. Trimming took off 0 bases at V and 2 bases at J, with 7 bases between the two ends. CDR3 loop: CASSLGQGNYGYTF. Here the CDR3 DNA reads TGTGCCAGCAGCTTAGGGCAGGGGAACTATGGCTACACCTTC.

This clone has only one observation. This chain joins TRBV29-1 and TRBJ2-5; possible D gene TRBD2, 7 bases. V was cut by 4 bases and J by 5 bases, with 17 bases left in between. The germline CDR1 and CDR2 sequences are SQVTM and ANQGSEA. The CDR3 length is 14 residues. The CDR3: CSVVSGGWGETQYF. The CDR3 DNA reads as TGCAGCGTTGTTTCGGGGGGCTGGGGGGAGACCCAGTACTTC. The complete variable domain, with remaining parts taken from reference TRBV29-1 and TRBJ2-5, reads SAVISQKPSRDICQRGTSLTIQCQVDSQVTMMFWYRQQPGQSLTLIATANQGSEATYESGFVIDKFPISRPNLTFSTLTVSNMSPEDSSIYLCSVVSGGWGETQYFGPGTRLLVL.

CDR3 amino acids: CSATSRTEAFF. CDR3 sequence (DNA): TGCAGTGCTACCTCCCGCACTGAAGCTTTCTTT. The gene calls are TRBV20-1 and TRBJ1-1, with D hard to call. The V end was cut by 4 bases, the J end by 4 bases, with 7 bases between. The germline V gene has CDR1 DFQATT and CDR2 SNEGSKA (reference sequence). The CDR3 extends over 11 amino acids.

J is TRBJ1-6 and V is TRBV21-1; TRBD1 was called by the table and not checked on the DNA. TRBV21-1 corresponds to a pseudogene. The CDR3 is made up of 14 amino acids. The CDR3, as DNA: TGTGCCAGCAGCTCGGGACAGGGCAATTCACCCCTCCACTTT. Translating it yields CASSSGQGNSPLHF.